This TCR beta chain was captured in a study of T cells in Graves' hyperthyroidism and ophthalmopathy. In its sample, this clonotype was seen many times. Its antigen is still unknown. Using RNA transcripts as the source, TCR beta CDR3 regions were amplified. Researchers ran a first-round RT-PCR on the TCR CDR3 using the HTBI primer set. In TCRdb, the multiplex PCR reads were re-called with MiXCR into one record per CDR3 protein. In the table there are about 290,000 distinct CDR3 sequences, 16% of which are singletons. Germline CDR1 MDHEN, CDR2 SYDVKM. The V and J ends lost 5 bases and 7 bases, in that order; junction bases with no gene match: 10. The CDR3 spans 15 residues. Overall study results and limits: The majority of expanded thyroid clonotypes above 0.001 also appeared in blood.

The sequenced material came from blood. The sequence was collected from a man aged 30 to 39 with Graves' hyperthyroidism. This rearrangement joins TRBV28 to TRBJ2-1; 8 bases agree with TRBD1. The CDR3 nucleotides are TGTGCCAGCAGTGGGCGACAGGGGAATTTTAATGAGCAGTTCTTC. The encoded protein is CASSGRQGNFNEQFF.